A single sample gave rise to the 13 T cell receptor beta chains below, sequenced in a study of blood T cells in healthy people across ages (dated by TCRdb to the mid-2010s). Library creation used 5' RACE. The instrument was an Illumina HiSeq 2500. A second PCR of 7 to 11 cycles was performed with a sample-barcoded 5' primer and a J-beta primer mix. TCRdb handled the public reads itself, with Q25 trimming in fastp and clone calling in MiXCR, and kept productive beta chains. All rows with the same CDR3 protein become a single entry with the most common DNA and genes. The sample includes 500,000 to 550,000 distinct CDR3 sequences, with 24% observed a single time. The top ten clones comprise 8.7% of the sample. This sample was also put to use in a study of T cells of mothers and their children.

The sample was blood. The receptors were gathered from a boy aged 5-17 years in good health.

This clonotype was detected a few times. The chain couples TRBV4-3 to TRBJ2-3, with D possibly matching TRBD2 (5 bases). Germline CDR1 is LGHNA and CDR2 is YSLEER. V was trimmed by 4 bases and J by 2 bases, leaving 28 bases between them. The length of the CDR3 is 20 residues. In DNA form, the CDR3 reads TGCGCCAGCAGCCCTGAAGACTACCATTCCTTTCGGGGATTCACAGATACGCAGTATTTT. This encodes CASSPEDYHSFRGFTDTQYF.

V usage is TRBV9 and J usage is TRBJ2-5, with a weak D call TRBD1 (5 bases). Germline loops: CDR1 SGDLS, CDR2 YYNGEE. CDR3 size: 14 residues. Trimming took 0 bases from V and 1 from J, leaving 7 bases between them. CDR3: CASSVGQTQETQYF. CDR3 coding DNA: TGTGCCAGCAGCGTAGGACAGACCCAAGAGACCCAGTACTTC.

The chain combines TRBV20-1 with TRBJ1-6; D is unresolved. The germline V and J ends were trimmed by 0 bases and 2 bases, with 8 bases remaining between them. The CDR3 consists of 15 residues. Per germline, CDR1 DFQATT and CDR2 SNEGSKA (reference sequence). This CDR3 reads CSARERMTYNSPLHF. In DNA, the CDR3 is TGCAGTGCTAGAGAACGGATGACCTATAATTCACCCCTCCACTTT.

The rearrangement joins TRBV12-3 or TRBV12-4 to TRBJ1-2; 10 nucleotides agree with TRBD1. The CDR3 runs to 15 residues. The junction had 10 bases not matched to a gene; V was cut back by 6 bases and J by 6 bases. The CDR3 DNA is TGTGCCAGCAGAGATGGGACAGGGGCGATCCATGGCTACACCTTC. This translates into CASRDGTGAIHGYTF.

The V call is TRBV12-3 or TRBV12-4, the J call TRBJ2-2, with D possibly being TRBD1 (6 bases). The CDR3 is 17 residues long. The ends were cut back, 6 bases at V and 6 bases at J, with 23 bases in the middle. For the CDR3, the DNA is TGTGCCAGCAGGCCTGACTTGAGCAGGGGACCGGCCGGGGAGCTGTTTTTT. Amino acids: CASRPDLSRGPAGELFF.

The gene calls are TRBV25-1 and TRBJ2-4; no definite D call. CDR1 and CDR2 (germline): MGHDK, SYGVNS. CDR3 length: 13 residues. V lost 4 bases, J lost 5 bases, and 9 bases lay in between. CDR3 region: CASSVNEENIQYF. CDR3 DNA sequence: TGTGCCAGCAGTGTAAACGAGGAAAACATTCAGTACTTC.

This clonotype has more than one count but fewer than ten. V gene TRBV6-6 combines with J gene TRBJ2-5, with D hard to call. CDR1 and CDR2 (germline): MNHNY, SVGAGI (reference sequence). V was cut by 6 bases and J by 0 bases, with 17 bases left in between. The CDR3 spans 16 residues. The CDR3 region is CASSPGTSPYQETQYF. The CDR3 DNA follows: TGTGCCAGCAGCCCCGGTACTTCACCGTACCAAGAGACCCAGTACTTC.

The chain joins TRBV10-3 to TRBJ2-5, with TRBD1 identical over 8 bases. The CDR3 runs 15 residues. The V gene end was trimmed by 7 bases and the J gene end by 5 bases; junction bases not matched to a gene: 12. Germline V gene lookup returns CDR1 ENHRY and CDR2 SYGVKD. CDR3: CAIKRDRTYRETQYF. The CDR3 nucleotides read TGTGCCATCAAACGGGACAGGACCTACAGGGAGACCCAGTACTTC.

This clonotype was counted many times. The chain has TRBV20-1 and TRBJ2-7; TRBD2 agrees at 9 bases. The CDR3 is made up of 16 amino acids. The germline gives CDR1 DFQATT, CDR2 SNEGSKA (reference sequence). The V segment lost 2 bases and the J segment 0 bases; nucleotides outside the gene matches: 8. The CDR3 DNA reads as TGCAGTGCTAGATCTAGCGGGATAATGAGCTCCTACGAGCAGTACTTC. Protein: CSARSSGIMSSYEQYF.

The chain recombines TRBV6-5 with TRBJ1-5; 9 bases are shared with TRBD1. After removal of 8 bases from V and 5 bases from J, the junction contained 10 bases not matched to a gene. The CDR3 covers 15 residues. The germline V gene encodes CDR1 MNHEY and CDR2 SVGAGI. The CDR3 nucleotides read TGTGCCAGCCAGAGTACAGGGGGCCCCCATCAGCCCCAGCATTTT. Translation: CASQSTGGPHQPQHF.

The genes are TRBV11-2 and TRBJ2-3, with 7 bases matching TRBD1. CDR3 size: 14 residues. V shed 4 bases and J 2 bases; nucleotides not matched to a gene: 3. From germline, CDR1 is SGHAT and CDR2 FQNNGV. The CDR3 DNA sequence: TGTGCCAGCAGCTCGGGACAGTCCACAGATACGCAGTATTTT. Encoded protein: CASSSGQSTDTQYF.

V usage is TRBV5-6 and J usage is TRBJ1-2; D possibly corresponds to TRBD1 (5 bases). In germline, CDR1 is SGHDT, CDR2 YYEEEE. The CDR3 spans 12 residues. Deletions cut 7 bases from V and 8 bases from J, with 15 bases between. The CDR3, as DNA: TGTGCCAGCCTCCGGGGACGGGCGGGCTACACCTTC. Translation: CASLRGRAGYTF.

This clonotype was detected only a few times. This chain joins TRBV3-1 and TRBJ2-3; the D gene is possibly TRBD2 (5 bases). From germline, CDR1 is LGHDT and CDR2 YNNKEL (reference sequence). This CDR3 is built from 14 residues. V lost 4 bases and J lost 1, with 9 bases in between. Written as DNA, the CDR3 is TGTGCCAGCAGCCCTGGGCGGGGCACAGATACGCAGTATTTT. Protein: CASSPGRGTDTQYF.